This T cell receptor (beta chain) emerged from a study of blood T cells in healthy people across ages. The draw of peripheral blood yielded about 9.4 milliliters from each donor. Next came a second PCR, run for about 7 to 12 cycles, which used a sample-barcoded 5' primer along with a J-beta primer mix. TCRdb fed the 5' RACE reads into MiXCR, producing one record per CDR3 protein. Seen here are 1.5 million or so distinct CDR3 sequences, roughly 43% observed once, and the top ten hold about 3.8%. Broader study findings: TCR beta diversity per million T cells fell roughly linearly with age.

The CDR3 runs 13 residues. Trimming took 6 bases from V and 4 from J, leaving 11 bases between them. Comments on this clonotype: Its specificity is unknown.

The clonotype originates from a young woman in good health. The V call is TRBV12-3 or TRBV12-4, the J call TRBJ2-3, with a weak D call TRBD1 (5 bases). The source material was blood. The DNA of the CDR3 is TGTGCCAGCAGCTCTGACAGCCCAGATACGCAGTATTTT. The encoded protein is CASSSDSPDTQYF.